This entry lists 29 T cell receptor beta chains sequenced from one sample in a study of control samples from healthy donors and cancer patients. Only in-frame clones appear in the TCRdb table, and some are missing; sequencing was by immunoSEQ multiplex PCR. This sample yields around 70,000 clones, of which approximately 87% are seen a single time; approximately 2.3% belongs to the top ten. Sequencing was performed on PBMCs. All receptors derive from a woman aged 45-65 years with head and neck cancer.

The chain combines TRBV15 with TRBJ2-5; TRBD1 matches 7 bases. CDR3 length: 15 residues. J lost 5 bases, V lost 0 bases, and 6 bases had no gene match. Germline assignment: CDR1 LNHNV and CDR2 YYDKDF (reference sequence). CDR3 loop: CATSRDTGATETQYF. CDR3 bases: TGTGCCACCAGCAGAGATACAGGGGCCACGGAGACCCAGTACTTC.

CDR3 DNA: TGTGCCAGCAGTGCTAGCTCCGGGACAGTCACCGGGGAGCTGTTTTTT. It encodes CASSASSGTVTGELFF. The rearrangement links TRBV6-4 to TRBJ2-2; 7 bases map to TRBD1. The CDR3 spans 16 residues. CDR1 and CDR2 from the germline V gene are MRHNA and SNTAGT. V trimming: 4 bases; J trimming: 4 bases; junction bases outside the gene matches: 9.

The chain couples TRBV19 to TRBJ1-1; D uncertain. CDR1 is LNHDA and CDR2 is SQIVND in the germline V gene (reference sequence). The V and J ends lost 0 bases and 11 bases respectively, with 13 bases between them. This CDR3 is built from 13 residues. In nucleotides, the CDR3 is TGTGCCAGTAGTATAGACCAAATTGATCCGGCTTTCTTT. This codes for CASSIDQIDPAFF.

Written as DNA, the CDR3 is TGTGCCACCTCCGGGACAGGCAGGTACGAGCAGTACTTC. It yields the protein CATSGTGRYEQYF. The V and J genes are TRBV19 and TRBJ2-7; 8 bases align to TRBD1. The CDR3 has 13 residues. Germline V gene sequence: CDR1 LNHDA, CDR2 SQIVND (reference sequence). Germline trimming cut 10 bases from V and 4 bases from J; bases unmatched to any gene: 9.

The chain has TRBV19 and TRBJ2-2, with 8 bases aligning to TRBD1. CDR1 LNHDA and CDR2 SQIVND come from the germline V gene (reference sequence). V lost 5 bases and J lost 6; bases outside the gene matches: 5. This CDR3 has 14 residues. This CDR3 is CASSRTGSSGELFF. The CDR3 coding sequence is TGTGCCAGTAGTCGGACAGGGTCATCCGGGGAGCTGTTTTTT.

The chain combines TRBV6-6 with TRBJ1-1; weak D call: TRBD1 (5 bases). V dropped 7 bases and J dropped 4 bases, with 16 bases sitting between them. Germline V gene lookup returns CDR1 MNHNY and CDR2 SVGAGI (reference sequence). The CDR3 is 14 amino acids. The CDR3 loop reads CASIHSRELTEAFF. The CDR3, as DNA: TGTGCCAGCATACACTCCAGGGAACTCACTGAAGCTTTCTTT.

This chain uses TRBV3-1 (or the pseudogene TRBV3-2) with TRBJ2-3; no clear D gene. The V gene lost 0 bases and the J gene lost 2 bases, with 6 bases spanning the gap. Germline CDR1 reads LGHDT; CDR2 reads YNNKEL (reference sequence). The CDR3 runs to 14 residues. For the CDR3, the DNA is TGTGCCAGCAGCCAAGATTGGGACACAGATACGCAGTATTTT. Its translation is CASSQDWDTDTQYF.

V is TRBV25-1 and J is TRBJ2-7; the D is unclear. The CDR3 sequence is 15 residues long. The V gene's germline CDR1 is MGHDK and CDR2 SYGVNS. V gave up 3 bases and J gave up 0 bases, with 12 bases separating them. CDR3 nucleotides: TGTGCCAGCAGTGACAGCAGCAGGACCTCCTACGAGCAGTACTTC. Its translation is CASSDSSRTSYEQYF.

In DNA form, the CDR3 reads TGTGCCAGCAGCGACCAGGGCGGGGACTCCTACAATGAGCAGTTCTTC. Translation gives CASSDQGGDSYNEQFF. The chain recombines TRBV5-4 with TRBJ2-1; a weak D match, TRBD2 (6 bases). The CDR3 length is 16 residues. Trimming stripped 4 bases from V and 0 bases from J, with 14 bases between. Germline V CDR1 and CDR2: SGHNT, YYREEE (reference sequence).

The V call is TRBV21-1, the J call TRBJ2-5. TRBV21-1 is reported as a pseudogene. The CDR3 loop spans 12 amino acids. This chain's CDR3 is CASRGSEETQYF. The CDR3 DNA follows: TGTGCCAGCAGGGGGTCAGAAGAGACCCAGTACTTC.

V and J are TRBV6-2 or TRBV6-3 and TRBJ2-3, with TRBD2 matching over 10 bases. Germline V CDR1 and CDR2: MNHEY, SVGEGT. V lost 0 bases and J lost 4; bases outside the gene matches: 16. This CDR3 region has 20 residues. This CDR3 is CASSYSILAGASDWSDTQYF. CDR3 nucleotide sequence: TGTGCCAGCAGTTACTCGATTCTAGCGGGGGCCTCTGATTGGTCAGATACGCAGTATTTT.

This clone was observed a single time. The rearrangement joins TRBV5-1 to TRBJ2-1; 7 bases line up with TRBD2. The germline V gene has CDR1 SGHRS and CDR2 YFSETQ. J lost 8 bases, V lost 4 bases, and 15 bases had no gene match. There are 16 residues in the CDR3. DNA for the CDR3: TGCGCCAGCAGCCCCTTAGGCGGGGGAATCGGGGATGAGCAGTTCTTC. It translates to CASSPLGGGIGDEQFF.

The rearrangement uses TRBV18 and TRBJ2-7; D not certain. The CDR3 contains 16 residues. Trimming shortened V by 0 bases and J by 1 base, and 13 bases separated the two germline ends. Germline loops: CDR1 KGHSH, CDR2 LQKENI. The DNA of the CDR3 is TGTGCCAGCTCACCACCGCCAGGTCAAATTTCCTACGAGCAGTACTTC. This sequence encodes CASSPPPGQISYEQYF. The full variable domain, completed using reference TRBV18 and TRBJ2-7, is NAGVMQNPRHLVRRRGQEARLRCSPMKGHSHVYWYRQLPEEGLKFMVYLQKENIIDESGMPKERFSAEFPKEGPSILRIQQVVRGDSAAYFCASSPPPGQISYEQYFGPGTRLTVT.

The chain has TRBV6-5 and TRBJ2-7, with D perhaps TRBD1 or TRBD2 (6 bases each). CDR3 size: 13 residues. V was pared by 6 bases and J by 4 bases, with 13 bases between. In germline, CDR1 is MNHEY, CDR2 SVGAGI. CDR3 protein: CASSSRGPYEQYF. The CDR3, as DNA: TGTGCCAGCAGCTCCCGGGGGCCATACGAGCAGTACTTC.

This rearrangement joins TRBV27 to TRBJ2-3; 13 bases match TRBD2. Germline lookup yields CDR1 MNHEY and CDR2 SMNVEV (reference sequence). Trimming at V came to 5 bases and at J to 0 bases, leaving 8 bases not matched to a gene. The CDR3 length is 18 residues. CDR3 protein: CASSTTSGGITSTDTQYF. The CDR3 nucleotides are TGTGCCAGCAGTACGACTAGCGGGGGGATAACTAGCACAGATACGCAGTATTTT.

The chain employs TRBV5-1 and TRBJ1-3, with 10 bases matching TRBD1. The CDR3 extends over 17 amino acids. Germline lookup yields CDR1 SGHRS and CDR2 YFSETQ. The junction had 4 bases not matched to a gene; V was cut back by 0 bases and J by 1 base. CDR3 DNA sequence: TGCGCCAGCAGCTTGGGGGGGACAGGGGTTTCTGGAAACACCATATATTTT. Its translation is CASSLGGTGVSGNTIYF.

This chain uses TRBV28 with TRBJ1-5; TRBD1 matches 9 bases. V shed 9 bases and J 7 bases; nucleotides not matched to a gene: 4. Germline-derived CDR1 and CDR2 are MDHEN and SYDVKM. The CDR3 extends over 12 amino acids. This CDR3 reads CASGTGWQPQHF. The CDR3, as DNA: TGTGCCAGTGGGACAGGGTGGCAGCCCCAGCATTTT.

The chain uses TRBV19 and TRBJ1-1; a possible D gene is TRBD1 (5 bases). This CDR3 has 13 amino acids. Germline V gene sequence: CDR1 LNHDA, CDR2 SQIVND (reference sequence). With 5 bases removed from V and 2 bases from J, the gap between germline ends came to 9 bases. For the CDR3, the DNA is TGTGCCAGTAGTGCGGGGCGAAACACTGAAGCTTTCTTT. Residues: CASSAGRNTEAFF.

V usage is TRBV7-2 and J usage is TRBJ2-5; D may match TRBD1 or TRBD2 (5 bases each). The CDR3 loop spans 14 amino acids. Trimming removed 2 bases from V and 5 bases from J, with 12 bases in between. Germline CDR1 and CDR2: SGHTA and FQGNSA. The CDR3 DNA sequence: TGTGCCAGCAGCTTACCGTCGGGGCCGGAGACCCAGTACTTC. Amino acid sequence: CASSLPSGPETQYF.

V gene TRBV2 combines with J gene TRBJ2-5, with D maybe TRBD1 (6 bases). The germline gives CDR1 SNHLY, CDR2 FYNNEI. This CDR3 has 13 residues. V dropped 8 bases and J dropped 7 bases, with 17 bases sitting between them. CDR3 amino acids: CASGTQAVGTQYF. CDR3 sequence (DNA): TGTGCCAGCGGGACACAGGCCGTGGGGACCCAGTACTTC.

The chain links TRBV27 to TRBJ2-5; 8 bases match TRBD2. The CDR3 covers 14 residues. Germline CDR1 MNHEY, CDR2 SMNVEV (reference sequence). V lost 2 bases to trimming and J lost 5 bases; unmatched junction nucleotides: 4. CDR3 in DNA: TGTGCCAGCAGTTTAAGCGGGGGAAGGGAGACCCAGTACTTC. Its translation: CASSLSGGRETQYF.

In nucleotides, the CDR3 is TGTGCCAGCAGCTTAGTGGGCAGTTCGGGTTCACCCCTCCACTTT. Protein product: CASSLVGSSGSPLHF. The gene calls are TRBV11-2 and TRBJ1-6, with D unresolved. The CDR3 consists of 15 residues. Germline loops: CDR1 SGHAT, CDR2 FQNNGV. V gave up 1 base and J gave up 9 bases, with 13 bases separating them.

The chain combines TRBV19 with TRBJ2-1; 8 nucleotides match TRBD2. V lost 2 bases and J lost 7; bases outside the gene matches: 10. Looked up from germline, CDR1 is LNHDA and CDR2 is SQIVND (reference sequence). The CDR3 runs 16 residues. CDR3 nucleotides: TGTGCCAGTAGTATACAAGCGGGGGCCTTGGGGAATGAGCAGTTCTTC. It encodes CASSIQAGALGNEQFF. Using reference TRBV19 and TRBJ2-1 for the parts outside the CDR3, the full variable domain is DGGITQSPKYLFRKEGQNVTLSCEQNLNHDAMYWYRQDPGQGLRLIYYSQIVNDFQKGDIAEGYSVSREKKESFPLTVTSAQKNPTAFYLCASSIQAGALGNEQFFGPGTRLTVL.

The chain joins TRBV18 to TRBJ2-7; perhaps TRBD1 as D (5 bases). Germline CDR1 is KGHSH and CDR2 is LQKENI. The CDR3 length is 14 residues. Trimming shortened V by 3 bases and J by 3 bases, and 12 bases separated the two germline ends. CDR3: CASSPRSRDYEQYF. The CDR3 DNA reads TGTGCCAGCTCACCCCGGAGCAGGGACTACGAGCAGTACTTC.

This chain joins TRBV10-1 and TRBJ2-7; D assignment may be TRBD1 or TRBD2 (6 bases each). This CDR3 contains 15 residues. V lost 10 bases, J lost 3 bases, and 22 bases lay in between. The germline CDR1 and CDR2 sequences are WNHNN and SYGVQD (reference sequence). The CDR3 DNA reads as TGCGCCACTCCCTCGGAGGGGGAGATTCGCTACGAGCAGTACTTC. Translating gives CATPSEGEIRYEQYF.

The chain links TRBV10-2 to TRBJ2-7; 8 bases fit TRBD2. This CDR3 is built from 14 residues. Trimming cost V 4 bases and J 5 bases; bases outside gene matches: 7. Germline CDR1 and CDR2: WSHSY and SAAADI. The CDR3 region is CASSGRASGHEQYF. The CDR3 DNA follows: TGCGCCAGCAGTGGCCGGGCTAGCGGGCACGAGCAGTACTTC.

The CDR3 DNA follows: TGTGCCAGCAGCCAAGAAGGGACAGGGGGCCCTTCTGGGGCCAACGTCCTGACTTTC. The encoded protein is CASSQEGTGGPSGANVLTF. The chain employs TRBV3-1 (or the pseudogene TRBV3-2) and TRBJ2-6; 12 bases line up with TRBD1. The V and J ends lost 0 bases and 1 base, in that order; junction bases with no gene match: 4. CDR3 length: 19 amino acids. Germline-derived CDR1 and CDR2 are LGHDT and YNNKEL (reference sequence).

This rearrangement joins TRBV3-1 (or the pseudogene TRBV3-2) to TRBJ2-1, with D perhaps being TRBD1 or TRBD2 (5 bases each). V lost 0 bases to trimming and J lost 4 bases, with 10 bases between them. The CDR3 consists of 15 residues. Germline CDR1 and CDR2: LGHDT and YNNKEL (reference sequence). The CDR3 DNA follows: TGTGCCAGCAGCCAAGACCAGGGAGCATACAATGAGCAGTTCTTC. Encoded protein: CASSQDQGAYNEQFF.

This chain links TRBV2 with TRBJ1-4; the D gene is possibly TRBD1 (5 bases). Deletions cut 7 bases from V and 5 bases from J, with 17 bases between. The CDR3 spans 15 residues. Germline V lookup: CDR1 SNHLY, CDR2 FYNNEI. CDR3 DNA: TGTGCCAGCATGAGTAGGGACTCCGGGAATGAAAAACTGTTTTTT. Translated, it gives CASMSRDSGNEKLFF.